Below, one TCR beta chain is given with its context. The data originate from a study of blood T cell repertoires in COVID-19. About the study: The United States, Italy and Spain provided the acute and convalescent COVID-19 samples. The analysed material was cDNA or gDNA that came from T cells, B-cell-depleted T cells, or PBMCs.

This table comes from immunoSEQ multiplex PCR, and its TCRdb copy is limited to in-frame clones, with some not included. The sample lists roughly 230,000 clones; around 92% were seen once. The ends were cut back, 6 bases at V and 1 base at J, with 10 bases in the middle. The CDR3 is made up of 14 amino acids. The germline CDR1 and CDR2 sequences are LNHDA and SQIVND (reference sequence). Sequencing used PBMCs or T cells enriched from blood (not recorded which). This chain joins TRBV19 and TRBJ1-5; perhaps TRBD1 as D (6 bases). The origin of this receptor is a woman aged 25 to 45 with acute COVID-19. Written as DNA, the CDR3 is TGTGCCAGTAGCCCGGACAGCAGCAATCAGCCCCAGCATTTT. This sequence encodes CASSPDSSNQPQHF.